Sequencing of this TCR beta chain was carried out in a study of cytomegalovirus exposure and HLA in healthy donors. Study results and limitations: Reports described diagnosis of cytomegalovirus status by the classifier as highly specific and sensitive. Across donors, most TCRs were seen rarely, yet some public ones were widespread.

CDR3 length: 14 amino acids. CDR1 and CDR2 (germline): MNHNS, SASEGT. V lost 0 bases to trimming and J lost 2 bases, with 8 bases between them. This clone was seen just once. The target antigen is unknown. Sequenced by immunoSEQ multiplex PCR; TCRdb stores in-frame clones only, minus some. In the table there are tens of thousands of clones, roughly 92% of which are singletons. The donors were part of the validation cohort, which consisted of over a hundred subjects and was separate from the first cohort of about 670 subjects. V usage is TRBV6-1 and J usage is TRBJ2-7; D might be TRBD1 (5 bases). Sequencing input: PBMCs. The source of this sequence is a woman aged 18-29 years in good health and CMV-seronegative. CDR3 nucleotides: TGTGCCAGCAGTGAAGCCCCAGGGACCTACGAGCAGTACTTC. Translation gives CASSEAPGTYEQYF.